This T cell receptor (beta chain) was documented in a study of blood T cell repertoires in COVID-19. As for the study in general: T cells, B-cell-depleted T cells, or PBMCs supplied cDNA or gDNA.

Turning to this clone: The same CDR3 is also encoded by other DNA sequences in this sample.

The protocol was immunoSEQ multiplex PCR, while the TCRdb copy is restricted to in-frame clones and leaves out a portion. The sample carries about 170,000 clones, more than 70% recorded once. V lost 2 bases and J lost 4, with 11 bases in between. The CDR3 runs to 14 residues. From germline, CDR1 is KGHSH and CDR2 LQKENI. The V gene is TRBV18, the J gene TRBJ1-2, with a tentative D call TRBD1 (5 bases). This sequence originates from a woman between 50 and 59 years old in a cohort exposed to, infected with or recovered from COVID-19 (not recorded which). Sample: PBMCs or T cells enriched from blood (not recorded which). The CDR3 protein is CASSPSDQGYGYTF. As DNA, the CDR3 is TGTGCCAGCTCACCATCGGATCAGGGCTATGGCTACACCTTC.